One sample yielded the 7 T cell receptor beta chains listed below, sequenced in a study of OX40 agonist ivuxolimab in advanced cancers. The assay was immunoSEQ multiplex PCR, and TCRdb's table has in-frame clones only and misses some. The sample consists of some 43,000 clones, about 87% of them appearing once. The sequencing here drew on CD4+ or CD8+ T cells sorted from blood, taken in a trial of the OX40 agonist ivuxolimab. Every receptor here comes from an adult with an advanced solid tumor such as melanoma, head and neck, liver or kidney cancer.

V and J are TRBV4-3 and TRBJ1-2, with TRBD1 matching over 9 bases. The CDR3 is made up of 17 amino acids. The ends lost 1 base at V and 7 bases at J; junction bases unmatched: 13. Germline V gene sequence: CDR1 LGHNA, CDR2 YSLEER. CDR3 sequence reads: CASSQGAGWTGEAGYTF. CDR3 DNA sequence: TGCGCCAGCAGCCAAGGGGCGGGATGGACAGGGGAGGCTGGCTACACCTTC.

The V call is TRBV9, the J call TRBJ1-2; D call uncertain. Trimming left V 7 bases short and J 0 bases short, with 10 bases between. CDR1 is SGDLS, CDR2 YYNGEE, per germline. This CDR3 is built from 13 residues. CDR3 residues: CASGVGTNYGYTF. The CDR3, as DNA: TGTGCCAGCGGGGTAGGCACTAACTATGGCTACACCTTC.

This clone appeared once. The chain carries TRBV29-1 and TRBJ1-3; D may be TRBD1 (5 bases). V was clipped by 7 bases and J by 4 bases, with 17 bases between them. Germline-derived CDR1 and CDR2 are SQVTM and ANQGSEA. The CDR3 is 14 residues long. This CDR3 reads CSGAQGVGGNTIYF. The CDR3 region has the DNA TGCAGCGGTGCCCAGGGAGTGGGAGGAAACACCATATATTTT.

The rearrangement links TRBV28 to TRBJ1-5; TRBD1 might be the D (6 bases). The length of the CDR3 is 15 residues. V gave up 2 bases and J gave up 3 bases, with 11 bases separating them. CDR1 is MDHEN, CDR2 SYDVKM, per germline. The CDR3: CASSLDGQPNQPQHF. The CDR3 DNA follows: TGTGCCAGCAGTTTAGATGGACAGCCCAATCAGCCCCAGCATTTT.

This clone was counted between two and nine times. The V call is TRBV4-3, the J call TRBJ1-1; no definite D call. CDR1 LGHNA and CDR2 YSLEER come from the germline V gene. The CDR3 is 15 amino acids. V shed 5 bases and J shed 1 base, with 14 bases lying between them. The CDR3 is CASSWDAVGNTEAFF. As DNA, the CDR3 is TGCGCCAGCAGCTGGGATGCTGTGGGGAACACTGAAGCTTTCTTT.

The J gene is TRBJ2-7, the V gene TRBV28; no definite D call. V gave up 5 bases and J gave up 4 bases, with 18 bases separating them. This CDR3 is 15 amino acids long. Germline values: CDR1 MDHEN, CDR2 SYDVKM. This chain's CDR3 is CASSLPTGTLYEQYF. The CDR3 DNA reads TGTGCCAGCAGTCTACCGACCGGTACCCTTTACGAGCAGTACTTC.

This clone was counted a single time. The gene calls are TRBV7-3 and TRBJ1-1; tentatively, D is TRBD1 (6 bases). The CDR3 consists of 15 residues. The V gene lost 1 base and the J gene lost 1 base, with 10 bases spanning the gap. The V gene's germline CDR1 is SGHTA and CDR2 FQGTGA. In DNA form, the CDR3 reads TGTGCCAGCAGCTTAATGGGGGGCTCGAACACTGAAGCTTTCTTT. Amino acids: CASSLMGGSNTEAFF.